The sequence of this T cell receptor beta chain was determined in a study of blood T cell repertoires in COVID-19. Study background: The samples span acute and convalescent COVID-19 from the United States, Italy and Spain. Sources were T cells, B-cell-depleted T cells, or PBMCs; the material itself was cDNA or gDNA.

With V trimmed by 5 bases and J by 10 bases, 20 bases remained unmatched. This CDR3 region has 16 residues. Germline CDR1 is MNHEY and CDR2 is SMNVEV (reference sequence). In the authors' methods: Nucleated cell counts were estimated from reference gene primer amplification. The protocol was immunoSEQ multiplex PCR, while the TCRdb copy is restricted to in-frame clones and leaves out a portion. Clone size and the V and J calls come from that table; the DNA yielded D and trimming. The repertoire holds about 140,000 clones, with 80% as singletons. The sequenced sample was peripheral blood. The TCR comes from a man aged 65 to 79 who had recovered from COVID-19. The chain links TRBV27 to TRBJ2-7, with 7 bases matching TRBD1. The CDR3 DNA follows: TGTGCCAGCAGTACCCGAACAGGGGAACTACGACCCCTACAGTACTTC. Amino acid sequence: CASSTRTGELRPLQYF.